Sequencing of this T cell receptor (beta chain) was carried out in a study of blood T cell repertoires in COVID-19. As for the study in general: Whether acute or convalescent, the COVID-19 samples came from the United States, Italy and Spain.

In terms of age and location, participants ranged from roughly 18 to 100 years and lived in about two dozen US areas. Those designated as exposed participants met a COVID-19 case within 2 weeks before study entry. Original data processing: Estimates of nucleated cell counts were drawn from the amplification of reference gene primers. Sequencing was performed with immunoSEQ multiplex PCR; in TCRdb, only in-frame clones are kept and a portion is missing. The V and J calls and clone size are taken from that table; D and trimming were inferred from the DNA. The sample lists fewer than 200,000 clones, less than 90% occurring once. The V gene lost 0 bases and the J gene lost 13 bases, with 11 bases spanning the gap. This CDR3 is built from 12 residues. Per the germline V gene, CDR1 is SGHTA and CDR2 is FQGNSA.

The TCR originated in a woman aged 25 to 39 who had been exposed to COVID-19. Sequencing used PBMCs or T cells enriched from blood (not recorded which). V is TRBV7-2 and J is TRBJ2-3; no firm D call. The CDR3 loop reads CASSLATQVKYF. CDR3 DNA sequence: TGTGCCAGCAGCTTAGCTACGCAGGTTAAGTATTTT.